This entry is about one T cell receptor (beta chain). Its antigen remains unknown. The CDR3 is 15 residues long. Trimming cost V 0 bases and J 4 bases, with 12 bases left between them. In germline, CDR1 is SGHAT, CDR2 FQNNGV. This sample was included in a study of blood T cells in healthy people across ages. General observations from the study: Diversity estimates drawn from one million T cells were deemed underestimates.

Combining a sample-barcoded 5' primer with a J-beta primer mix, a second PCR ran for roughly 7 to 12 cycles. Every cDNA was tagged by a template-switch adaptor with 12 random nucleotides. One entry per CDR3 protein results from TCRdb running MiXCR on the 5' RACE reads. This table has about 1.8 million distinct CDR3 sequences, around 50% appearing once. The chain carries TRBV11-2 and TRBJ1-2; D unclear. This receptor was obtained from a woman between 40 and 55 years old in good health. Sequencing was performed on blood. The CDR3 here is CASSLESSHPYGYTF. CDR3 coding DNA: TGTGCCAGCAGCTTAGAGAGCAGTCACCCCTATGGCTACACCTTC.